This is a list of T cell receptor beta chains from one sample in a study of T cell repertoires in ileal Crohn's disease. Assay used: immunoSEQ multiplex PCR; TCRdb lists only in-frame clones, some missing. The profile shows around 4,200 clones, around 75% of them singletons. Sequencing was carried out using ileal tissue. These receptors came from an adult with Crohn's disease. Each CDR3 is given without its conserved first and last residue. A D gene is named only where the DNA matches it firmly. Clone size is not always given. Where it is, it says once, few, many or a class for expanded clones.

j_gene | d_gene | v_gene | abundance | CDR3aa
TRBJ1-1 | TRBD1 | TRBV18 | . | ASSDRRRGEAF
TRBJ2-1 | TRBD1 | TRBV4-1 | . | ASSPSSPGQGSYNEQF
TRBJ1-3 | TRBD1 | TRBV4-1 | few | ASSQPRQGITGNTIY
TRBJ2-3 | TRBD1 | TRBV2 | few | ASSVRTGGVKDTQY
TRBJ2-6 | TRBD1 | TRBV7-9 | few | ASSLGQGGSGANVLT
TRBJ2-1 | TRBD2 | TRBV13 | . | ASSSILAGGGNEQF
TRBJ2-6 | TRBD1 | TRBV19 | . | ASSLTGGPLSGANVLT
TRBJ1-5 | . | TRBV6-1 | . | ASEVRGGGNQPQH
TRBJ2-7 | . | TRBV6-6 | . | ASSTQGLHEQY
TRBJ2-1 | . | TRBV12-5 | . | ASGLLPLAPRKNEQF
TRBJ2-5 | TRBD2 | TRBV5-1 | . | ASSLGLALQETQY
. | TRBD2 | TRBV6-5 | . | ASSATSGSYEQY
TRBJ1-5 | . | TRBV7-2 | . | ASSTFRGGNQPQH
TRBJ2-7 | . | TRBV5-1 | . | ASSLGTDIYEQY
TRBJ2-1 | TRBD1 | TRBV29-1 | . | SVGGAGGYMYNEQF
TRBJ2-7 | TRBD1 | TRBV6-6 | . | ASRNGQGAEEQY
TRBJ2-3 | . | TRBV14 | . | ASSQGGTSTDTQY
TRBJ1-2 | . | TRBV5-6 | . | ASSLDAGYGYT
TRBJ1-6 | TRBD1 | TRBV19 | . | ASSSRQGNSPLH
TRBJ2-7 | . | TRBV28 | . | ASSFLYEQY
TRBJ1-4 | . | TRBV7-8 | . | ASSSTTVGGHEKLF
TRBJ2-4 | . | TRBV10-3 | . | AISPGQSAKNIQY
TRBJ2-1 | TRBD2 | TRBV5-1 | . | ASSFPSGSSYNEQF
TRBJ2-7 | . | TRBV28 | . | ASSLLLAEQY
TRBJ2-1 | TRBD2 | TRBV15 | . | ATSRAGGRDEQF
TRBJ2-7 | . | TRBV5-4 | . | ASSKYRDTTYEQY
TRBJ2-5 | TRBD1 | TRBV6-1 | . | ASSGRDRASETQY
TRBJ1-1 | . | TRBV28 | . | ASSLWTATNTEAF
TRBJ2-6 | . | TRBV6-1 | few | ASSEWGHRSGANVLT
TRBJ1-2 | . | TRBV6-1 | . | ASRADQYPYGYT
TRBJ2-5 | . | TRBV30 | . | AWASSETQY
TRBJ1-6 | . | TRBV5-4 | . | ASRRPGEDSPLH
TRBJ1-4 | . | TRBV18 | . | ASSPSGGLYEKLF
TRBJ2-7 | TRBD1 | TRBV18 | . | ASSPPGTGLLREQY
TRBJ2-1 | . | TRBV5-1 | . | ASSLEGTTYNEQF
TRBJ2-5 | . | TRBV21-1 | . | ASSTEGGQKLQETQY
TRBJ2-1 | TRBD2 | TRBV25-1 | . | ASSEGGGSANNEQF
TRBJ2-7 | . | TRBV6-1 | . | ASSYPQTGEQY
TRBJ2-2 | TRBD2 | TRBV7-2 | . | ASSVGGVDTGELF
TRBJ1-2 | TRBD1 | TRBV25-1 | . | ASSEWGQGDYGYT
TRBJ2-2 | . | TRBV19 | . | ASSRGGWGRSTGELF
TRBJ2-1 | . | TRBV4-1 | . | ASSQDRRGRANNEQF
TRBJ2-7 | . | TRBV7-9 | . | ASSFQQRYEQY
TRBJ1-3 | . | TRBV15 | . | ATSRDSTSGNTIY
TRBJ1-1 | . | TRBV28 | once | ASSTDEAQGTEAF
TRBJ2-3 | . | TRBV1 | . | TSSPIARAGALGNTQY
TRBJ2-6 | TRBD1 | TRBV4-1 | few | ASTRTGVGANVLT
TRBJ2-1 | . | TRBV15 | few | ATSGNPSYNEQF